This T cell receptor (beta chain) is from a study of spatial heterogeneity in lung cancer. The time point denotes: sample taken at primary tumor resection. In each case, whole RNA from tumor, nontumor lung or frozen PBMC was sequenced unsorted. Deletions cut 2 bases from V and 5 bases from J, with 9 bases between. Germline V gene data show CDR1 as MDHEN and CDR2 as SYDVKM. This CDR3 region has 13 residues. Study-wide points: Tumoral mutation counts were tracked by counts of expanded intratumoral alpha and beta TCRs.

TCRdb redid the calling of the 5' RACE reads with MiXCR, one entry per CDR3 protein. The data show roughly 11,000 distinct CDR3 sequences, 13% to 15% seen once. This clonotype was recorded many times. What it binds is not known. The material was lung tumor tissue, obtained at surgery. This receptor was taken from a male donor with early-stage non-small cell lung cancer. The chain employs TRBV28 and TRBJ2-5; a possible D gene is TRBD2 (6 bases). CDR3 DNA sequence: TGTGCCAGCAGTTTAGGGGGGAGGGAGACCCAGTACTTC. It codes for CASSLGGRETQYF.